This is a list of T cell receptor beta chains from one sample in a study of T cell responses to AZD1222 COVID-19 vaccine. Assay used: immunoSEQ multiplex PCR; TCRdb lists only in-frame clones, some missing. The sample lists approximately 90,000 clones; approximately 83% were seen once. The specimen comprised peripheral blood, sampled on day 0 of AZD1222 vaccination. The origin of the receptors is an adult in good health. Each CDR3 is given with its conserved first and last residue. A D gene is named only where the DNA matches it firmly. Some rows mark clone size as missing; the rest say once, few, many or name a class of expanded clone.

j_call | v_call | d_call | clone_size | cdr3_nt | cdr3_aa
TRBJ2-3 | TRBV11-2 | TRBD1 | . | TGTGCCAGCAGACTACCGGGACAGGTCACAGATACGCAGTATTTT | CASRLPGQVTDTQYF
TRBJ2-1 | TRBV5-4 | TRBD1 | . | TGTGCCAGCAGCCAACACAGGGGCTATGAGCAGTTCTTC | CASSQHRGYEQFF
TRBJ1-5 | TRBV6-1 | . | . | TGTGCCAGCAGTGATGACAACCGAGGTCAGCCCCAGCATTTT | CASSDDNRGQPQHF
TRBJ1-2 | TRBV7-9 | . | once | TGTGCCAGCAGCTTAGTCTCGGGCTATGGCTACACCTTC | CASSLVSGYGYTF
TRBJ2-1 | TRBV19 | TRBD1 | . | TGTGCCAGTAGTTTCACAGGGGGCAATGAGCAGTTCTTC | CASSFTGGNEQFF
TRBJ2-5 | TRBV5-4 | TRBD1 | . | TGTGCCAGCAGCCCCCAGACAGGGGGGCAAGAGACCCAGTACTTC | CASSPQTGGQETQYF
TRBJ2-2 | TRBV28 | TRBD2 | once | TGTGCCAGCAGTTACGCGGGAGCTGGGGGCACCGGGGAGCTGTTTTTT | CASSYAGAGGTGELFF
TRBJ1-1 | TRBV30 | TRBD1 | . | TGTGCCTGGACCCGGGACAGTATAATGAACACTGAAGCTTTCTTT | CAWTRDSIMNTEAFF
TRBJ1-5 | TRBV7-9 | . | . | TGTGCCAGCAGTCTCGACATAGGGAGGCCCCAGCATTTT | CASSLDIGRPQHF
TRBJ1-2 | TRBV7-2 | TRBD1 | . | TGTGCCAGCAGCTCCGGACAGGGAGATTGGTATGGCTACACCTTC | CASSSGQGDWYGYTF
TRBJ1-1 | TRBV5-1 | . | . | TGCGCCAGCAGCCTTAGCTCGGACACTGAAGCTTTCTTT | CASSLSSDTEAFF
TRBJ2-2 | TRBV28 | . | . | TGTGCCAGCAGTCCCCGGCCGAGACTTAGAAACACCGGGGAGCTGTTTTTT | CASSPRPRLRNTGELFF
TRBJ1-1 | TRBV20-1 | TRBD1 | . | TGCAGTGCTAGTCCACTCGGACAGGGGATGAACACTGAAGCTTTCTTT | CSASPLGQGMNTEAFF
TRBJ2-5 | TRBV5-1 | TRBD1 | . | TGCGCCAGCAGCTCGACGGGGACAGGGGAAGAGACCCAGTACTTC | CASSSTGTGEETQYF
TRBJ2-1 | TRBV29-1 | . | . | TGCAGCGTTGAAGAGGAGGACAGCTACAATGAGCAGTTCTTC | CSVEEEDSYNEQFF
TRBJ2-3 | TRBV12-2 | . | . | TGTGCAAGTCGCTTAAATCCCGAGACGTCGAGCACAGATACGCAGTATTTT | CASRLNPETSSTDTQYF
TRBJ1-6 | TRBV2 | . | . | TGTGCCAGCAGTTGGGGACGGGGTAATTCACCCCTCCACTTT | CASSWGRGNSPLHF
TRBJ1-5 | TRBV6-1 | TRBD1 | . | TGTGCCAGCAGTGAAACAGGGGGCCAGCCCCAGCATTTT | CASSETGGQPQHF
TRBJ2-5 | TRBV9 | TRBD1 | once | TGTGCCAGCGGGAGGACAGGGCAGGAGACCCAGTACTTC | CASGRTGQETQYF
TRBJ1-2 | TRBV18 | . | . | TGTGCCAGCTCCCCGGGGACAAGAAGGTCTGGCTACACCTTC | CASSPGTRRSGYTF
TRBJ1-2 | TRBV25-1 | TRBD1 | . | TGTGCCAGCGGACAGGGCTATGGCTACACCTTC | CASGQGYGYTF
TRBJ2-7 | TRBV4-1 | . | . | TGCGCCAGCAGCCAAGATTTAGTCACGGGGTACGAGCAGTACTTC | CASSQDLVTGYEQYF
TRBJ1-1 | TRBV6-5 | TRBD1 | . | TGTGCCAGCAGTCAGGGGACAGGGAGGGCTGAAGCTTTCTTT | CASSQGTGRAEAFF
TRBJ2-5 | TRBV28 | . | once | TGTGCCAGCAGCTTCAAAGAGACCCAGTACTTC | CASSFKETQYF
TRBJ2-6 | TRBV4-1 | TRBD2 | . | TGCGCCAGCAGCCAAATGCGGGGGAGGAAGCAGACGTCTGGGGCCAACGTCCTGACTTTC | CASSQMRGRKQTSGANVLTF
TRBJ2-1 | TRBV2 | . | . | TGTGCCAGCAGTGAGTCTGGCGGGATTTACAATGAGCAGTTCTTC | CASSESGGIYNEQFF
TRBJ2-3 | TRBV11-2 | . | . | TGTGCCAGCAGCTTCGGTCTCACAGATACGCAGTATTTT | CASSFGLTDTQYF
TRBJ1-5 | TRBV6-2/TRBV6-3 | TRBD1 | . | TGTGCCAGCAGCCAGGGACAGGGGAGGCAGCCCCAGCATTTT | CASSQGQGRQPQHF
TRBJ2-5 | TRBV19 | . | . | TGTGCCAGTTCCCCTTCAGGGGAGGAATGGAAGACCCAGTACTTC | CASSPSGEEWKTQYF
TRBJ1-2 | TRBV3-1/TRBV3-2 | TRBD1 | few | TGTGCCAGCAGCCAAGAATCGAGACAGGGAGATGGCTACACCTTC | CASSQESRQGDGYTF
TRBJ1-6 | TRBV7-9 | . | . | TGTGCCAGCAGCTTAGAGGGTTTAAGCTCCTATAATTCACCCCTCCACTTT | CASSLEGLSSYNSPLHF
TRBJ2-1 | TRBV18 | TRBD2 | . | TGTGCCAGCTCACCCACGGGACTAGCGGTATCCAATGAGCAGTTCTTC | CASSPTGLAVSNEQFF
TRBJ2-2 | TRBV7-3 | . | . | TGTGCCAGCAGCTTAATTGTAGGGGAGCTGTTTTTT | CASSLIVGELFF
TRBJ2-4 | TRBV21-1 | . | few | TGTGCCAGCAGCACGAGACAGGGGCCCTTAGCCAAAAACATTCAGTACTTC | CASSTRQGPLAKNIQYF
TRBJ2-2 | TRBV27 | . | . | TGTGCCAGCAGTTTATCCGGGGTGAACACCGGGGAGCTGTTTTTT | CASSLSGVNTGELFF
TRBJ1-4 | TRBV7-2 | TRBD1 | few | TGTGCCAGCAGCATAAACAGGGGCTCCGGTGAAAAACTGTTTTTT | CASSINRGSGEKLFF
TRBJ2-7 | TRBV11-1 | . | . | TGTGCCAGCAGCTTTCCGGCGAAGGGGGGGGAGCAGTACTTC | CASSFPAKGGEQYF
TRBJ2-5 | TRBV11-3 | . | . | TGTGCCAGCAGCCGCCGCGGAGGGGGGTTGTACCAAGAGACCCAGTACTTC | CASSRRGGGLYQETQYF
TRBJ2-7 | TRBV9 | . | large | TGTGCCAGCAGCGTAGGGATGGTGCCCTACGAGCAGTACTTC | CASSVGMVPYEQYF
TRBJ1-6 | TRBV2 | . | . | TGTGCCAGCAGTGACGCATCATTTGGCAGGGATAATTCACCCCTCCACTTT | CASSDASFGRDNSPLHF
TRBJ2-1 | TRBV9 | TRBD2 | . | TGTGCCAGCAGCGTAGCCGGACTAGCGGGAGGGAATGAGCAGTTCTTC | CASSVAGLAGGNEQFF
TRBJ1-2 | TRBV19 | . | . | TGTGCCAGTAGTATACCAACCCCGGACAGCTCGTATGGCTACACCTTC | CASSIPTPDSSYGYTF
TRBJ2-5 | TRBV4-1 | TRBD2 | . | TGCGCCAGCAGCCGCACGACTAGCGGTCAAGAGACCCAGTACTTC | CASSRTTSGQETQYF